This is a list of T cell receptor beta chains from one sample in a study of glioma-infiltrating T cells. Via MiXCR, TCRdb re-called the multiplex PCR reads, giving one row per CDR3 protein. The profile shows tens of thousands of distinct CDR3 sequences, approximately 42% of them singletons. Sequenced sample: glioma tissue, nonneoplastic brain tissue, or PBMCs (not recorded which). Every receptor here comes from a human donor with low-grade glioma or glioblastoma, undergoing nonglioma brain surgery, or in good health (not recorded which). Both conserved end residues are part of each CDR3. The order of the fields is V gene, D gene, J gene, clone size, CDR3 protein, CDR3 DNA. The D gene is left open where the match is weak. Size is stated for part of the rows, as once, few or many counts, or as a class when the clone is expanded.

v_gene: TRBV5-1
d_gene: NA
j_gene: TRBJ2-7
abundance: NA
CDR3aa: CASSLDPSHEQYF
CDR3nt: TGCGCCAGCAGCTTGGATCCCTCCCACGAGCAGTACTTC

v_gene: TRBV7-2
d_gene: NA
j_gene: TRBJ2-7
abundance: NA
CDR3aa: CASSLVQGHEQYF
CDR3nt: TGTGCCAGCAGCTTAGTACAGGGCCACGAGCAGTACTTC

v_gene: TRBV4-1
d_gene: NA
j_gene: TRBJ1-5
abundance: many
CDR3aa: CASSLRGAQPQHF
CDR3nt: TGCGCCAGCAGCCTGCGGGGTGCGCAGCCCCAGCATTTT

v_gene: TRBV7-6
d_gene: NA
j_gene: TRBJ2-1
abundance: NA
CDR3aa: CANSPTPMGDTPYEQFF
CDR3nt: TGTGCCAACAGCCCCACCCCGATGGGGGATACTCCCTACGAGCAGTTCTTC

v_gene: TRBV4-3
d_gene: NA
j_gene: TRBJ2-3
abundance: many
CDR3aa: CASSQDRPPDTQYF
CDR3nt: TGCGCCAGCAGCCAAGATCGTCCCCCAGATACGCAGTATTTT

v_gene: TRBV2
d_gene: NA
j_gene: TRBJ2-7
abundance: many
CDR3aa: CASDRAGSSDEQYF
CDR3nt: TGTGCCAGCGATCGGGCAGGGTCTTCGGACGAGCAGTACTTC

v_gene: TRBV7-8
d_gene: TRBD1
j_gene: TRBJ2-5
abundance: NA
CDR3aa: CVSSLGGWSGGTQYF
CDR3nt: TGTGTCAGCAGCTTAGGGGGCTGGAGCGGAGGGACCCAGTACTTC

v_gene: TRBV6-1
d_gene: NA
j_gene: TRBJ2-3
abundance: many
CDR3aa: CASTEGARDTQYF
CDR3nt: TGTGCCAGCACCGAGGGTGCACGAGATACGCAGTATTTT

v_gene: TRBV15
d_gene: NA
j_gene: TRBJ2-7
abundance: NA
CDR3aa: CATGRGDGRSAEQYF
CDR3nt: TGTGCCACCGGCAGGGGAGACGGGCGATCCGCCGAGCAGTACTTC

v_gene: TRBV20-1
d_gene: TRBD2
j_gene: TRBJ2-7
abundance: NA
CDR3aa: CSARGTSGGTKEQYF
CDR3nt: TGCAGTGCTAGAGGAACTAGCGGGGGGACCAAAGAGCAGTACTTC

v_gene: TRBV11-2
d_gene: NA
j_gene: TRBJ2-3
abundance: NA
CDR3aa: CASNPVWVSTDTQYF
CDR3nt: TGTGCCAGCAACCCGGTGTGGGTGAGCACAGATACGCAGTATTTT

v_gene: TRBV5-1
d_gene: TRBD1
j_gene: TRBJ2-5
abundance: few
CDR3aa: CASSLIDRDRETQYF
CDR3nt: TGCGCCAGCAGCTTGATTGACAGGGACCGAGAGACCCAGTACTTC

v_gene: TRBV4-2
d_gene: NA
j_gene: TRBJ1-2
abundance: many
CDR3aa: CASSQDATANYGYTF
CDR3nt: TGTGCCAGCAGCCAAGACGCGACAGCTAACTATGGCTACACCTTC

v_gene: TRBV9
d_gene: NA
j_gene: TRBJ1-4
abundance: NA
CDR3aa: CASSVAGKANEKLFF
CDR3nt: TGTGCCAGCAGCGTAGCGGGGAAGGCCAACGAAAAACTGTTTTTT

v_gene: TRBV6-2/TRBV6-3
d_gene: TRBD2
j_gene: TRBJ2-3
abundance: NA
CDR3aa: CASAGLAESTDTQYF
CDR3nt: TGTGCCAGCGCTGGACTAGCGGAATCCACAGATACGCAGTATTTT

v_gene: TRBV9
d_gene: NA
j_gene: TRBJ1-1
abundance: NA
CDR3aa: CASSPGGNTEAFF
CDR3nt: TGTGCCAGCAGCCCTGGAGGGAACACTGAAGCTTTCTTT

v_gene: TRBV10-3
d_gene: NA
j_gene: TRBJ2-1
abundance: NA
CDR3aa: CAINQDPSRDNEQFF
CDR3nt: TGTGCCATCAATCAGGACCCCTCGAGGGACAATGAGCAGTTCTTC

v_gene: TRBV4-1
d_gene: TRBD2
j_gene: TRBJ2-3
abundance: NA
CDR3aa: CASSLTSERATDTQCF
CDR3nt: TGCGCCAGCAGCCTTACTAGCGAGAGGGCAACAGATACGCAGTGTTTT

v_gene: TRBV6-5
d_gene: NA
j_gene: TRBJ1-1
abundance: NA
CDR3aa: CVISEQAMETEAFF
CDR3nt: TGTGTCATCAGTGAACAGGCAATGGAAACTGAAGCTTTCTTT

v_gene: TRBV28
d_gene: NA
j_gene: TRBJ2-2
abundance: many
CDR3aa: CASVYSEGLVNTGELFF
CDR3nt: TGTGCCAGCGTATACAGCGAGGGTCTCGTGAACACCGGGGAGCTGTTTTTT

v_gene: TRBV11-2
d_gene: NA
j_gene: TRBJ1-2
abundance: many
CDR3aa: CASSLDRLGSTLNYGYTF
CDR3nt: TGTGCCAGCAGCTTAGATCGTTTGGGGAGTACGCTTAACTATGGCTACACCTTC

v_gene: TRBV6-2/TRBV6-3
d_gene: TRBD1
j_gene: TRBJ2-3
abundance: many
CDR3aa: CASAWTGDTQYF
CDR3nt: TGTGCCAGCGCCTGGACAGGGGATACGCAGTATTTT

v_gene: TRBV9
d_gene: TRBD1
j_gene: TRBJ1-1
abundance: many
CDR3aa: CASSEVRGQTEAFF
CDR3nt: TGTGCCAGCAGCGAGGTCAGGGGGCAAACTGAAGCTTTCTTT

v_gene: TRBV7-9
d_gene: NA
j_gene: TRBJ1-2
abundance: many
CDR3aa: CASSHDGPGYGYTF
CDR3nt: TGTGCCAGCAGTCACGACGGGCCTGGCTATGGCTACACCTTC

v_gene: TRBV2
d_gene: NA
j_gene: TRBJ2-6
abundance: many
CDR3aa: CASEQEGANVLTF
CDR3nt: TGTGCCAGCGAACAGGAGGGGGCCAACGTCCTGACTTTC

v_gene: TRBV30
d_gene: NA
j_gene: TRBJ1-1
abundance: many
CDR3aa: CAWSVARTEAFF
CDR3nt: TGTGCCTGGAGTGTGGCTCGCACTGAAGCTTTCTTT

v_gene: TRBV4-1
d_gene: TRBD2
j_gene: TRBJ2-1
abundance: NA
CDR3aa: CASTLYGASGISEQFF
CDR3nt: TGTGCCAGCACCTTATACGGGGCTAGCGGGATTAGTGAGCAGTTCTTC

v_gene: TRBV28
d_gene: NA
j_gene: TRBJ1-2
abundance: NA
CDR3aa: CASSVGGGYTF
CDR3nt: TGTGCCAGCAGCGTCGGAGGTGGCTACACCTTC

v_gene: TRBV28
d_gene: TRBD1
j_gene: TRBJ1-6
abundance: many
CDR3aa: CASNRGLGSPLHF
CDR3nt: TGTGCCAGCAACAGGGGGCTGGGATCACCCCTCCACTTT

v_gene: TRBV4-1
d_gene: TRBD1
j_gene: TRBJ2-1
abundance: NA
CDR3aa: CASSQEWTGTYNEQFF
CDR3nt: TGCGCCAGCAGCCAAGAGTGGACAGGAACCTACAATGAGCAGTTCTTC

v_gene: TRBV18
d_gene: TRBD1
j_gene: TRBJ1-5
abundance: many
CDR3aa: CASSPGQGAQPQHF
CDR3nt: TGTGCCAGCTCACCGGGACAGGGGGCTCAGCCCCAGCATTTT

v_gene: TRBV4-3
d_gene: TRBD2
j_gene: TRBJ2-3
abundance: NA
CDR3aa: CASSQASRTSATDTRYF
CDR3nt: TGCGCCAGCAGCCAAGCGTCCCGGACTAGCGCCACAGATACGCGGTACTTT

v_gene: TRBV2
d_gene: TRBD1
j_gene: TRBJ2-3
abundance: many
CDR3aa: CASSHPGQGGADTQYF
CDR3nt: TGTGCCAGCAGTCACCCGGGACAGGGTGGCGCAGATACGCAGTATTTT

v_gene: TRBV28
d_gene: TRBD2
j_gene: TRBJ2-3
abundance: NA
CDR3aa: CASSGPSGGTTSTDTQYF
CDR3nt: TGTGCCAGCAGCGGGCCTAGCGGGGGTACCACTAGCACAGATACACAGTATTTT

v_gene: TRBV6-1
d_gene: NA
j_gene: TRBJ1-2
abundance: many
CDR3aa: CASSGGWGYTF
CDR3nt: TGTGCCAGCAGTGGAGGGTGGGGCTACACCTTC

v_gene: TRBV28
d_gene: NA
j_gene: TRBJ2-1
abundance: NA
CDR3aa: CASRRDGSSFSEQFF
CDR3nt: TGTGCCAGCAGACGGGACGGGAGCTCCTTCAGTGAGCAGTTCTTC

v_gene: TRBV7-3
d_gene: NA
j_gene: TRBJ2-3
abundance: many
CDR3aa: CASSLKTSPTDTQYF
CDR3nt: TGTGCCAGCAGCTTAAAAACTAGCCCCACAGATACGCAGTATTTT

v_gene: TRBV4-1
d_gene: NA
j_gene: TRBJ2-1
abundance: many
CDR3aa: CASSQDRGGEQFF
CDR3nt: TGCGCCAGCAGCCAAGATCGGGGAGGTGAGCAGTTCTTC

v_gene: TRBV6-6
d_gene: NA
j_gene: TRBJ1-2
abundance: NA
CDR3aa: CASSYSGAVNHGCTF
CDR3nt: TGTGCCAGCAGTTACTCTGGGGCAGTTAACCATGGCTGCACCTTC

v_gene: TRBV4-1
d_gene: TRBD1
j_gene: TRBJ1-2
abundance: many
CDR3aa: CASSLSEDRADWFGYGYTF
CDR3nt: TGCGCCAGCAGCCTCTCAGAGGACAGGGCTGACTGGTTTGGCTATGGCTACACCTTC

v_gene: TRBV20-1
d_gene: NA
j_gene: TRBJ1-1
abundance: many
CDR3aa: CSAGGMKTEAFF
CDR3nt: TGCAGTGCGGGAGGGATGAAGACTGAAGCTTTCTTT